Presented here are 13 T cell receptor beta chains from one specimen sequenced in a study of molecular identifiers for immune sequencing clone quantification (dated by TCRdb to the late 2010s). Library construction relied on PCR. Sequencing was carried out with an Illumina HiSeq 4000. The public reads were run again by TCRdb, first through fastp at Q25 and then through MiXCR, and only productive beta chains were kept. Entries that share a CDR3 protein sequence are merged under the most common genes and DNA. This sample lists approximately 54,000 distinct CDR3 sequences; under 30% were detected once. The top ten hold under 2% of the sample. Sequenced material: naive CD8+ T cells from blood, with Jurkat cell RNA spiked in. The intended sense of this specimen's cell subset or site label: FACS-sorted CD8+CD4-CCR7+CD45RA+ naive T cells. These receptors were taken from a human donor in good health. Some libraries in this study had Jurkat cell RNA spiked in.

Many counts were recorded for this clonotype. The chain recombines TRBV11-2 with TRBJ2-5; 8 bases agree with TRBD1. Germline CDR1 is SGHAT and CDR2 is FQNNGV. Trimming cost V 1 base and J 5 bases; bases outside gene matches: 9. The CDR3 length is 16 residues. The chain's CDR3 is CASSLVGTGMSETQYF. The CDR3 bases are TGTGCCAGCAGCTTAGTTGGGACAGGAATGTCGGAGACCCAGTACTTC. Filled out from reference TRBV11-2 and TRBJ2-5, the complete variable domain reads EAGVAQSPRYKIIEKRQSVAFWCNPISGHATLYWYQQILGQGPKLLIQFQNNGVVDDSQLPKDRFSAERLKGVDSTLKIQPAKLEDSAVYLCASSLVGTGMSETQYFGPGTRLLVL.

With respect to this clonotype: A much more abundant neighbour one base away suggests this may be a read error. J is TRBJ2-6 and V is TRBV7-3, with D perhaps given as TRBD1 or TRBD2 (5 bases each). The V gene's germline CDR1 is SGHTA and CDR2 FQGTGA. The CDR3 has 16 residues. The V end was cut by 2 bases, the J end by 2 bases, with 10 bases between. The CDR3 DNA reads TGTGCCAGCAGCTTAGCTGGGGGAACTGGGGCCAACGTCCTGACTTTC. Protein product: CASSLAGGTGANVLTF.

Ten or more counts support this clonotype. Sequence at one end of the junction differs from germline and may be a read error. J is TRBJ2-5 and V is TRBV5-3; D uncertain. TRBV5-3 is an ORF for which the function is uncertain. The CDR3 is made up of 13 amino acids. This chain's CDR3 is CASSLGWEDTQYF. DNA for the CDR3: TGTGCCAGCTCTCTCGGCTGGGAAGACACCCAGTACTTT.

This clonotype was found many times. The chain combines TRBV13 with TRBJ2-5, with 12 bases fitting TRBD2. CDR3 length: 15 amino acids. Per the germline V gene, CDR1 is PRHDT and CDR2 is FYEKMQ (reference sequence). Trimming took 4 bases from V and 2 from J; bases not matched to a gene: 2. The CDR3 sequence is CASSSTSGGQETQYF. The CDR3 DNA reads as TGTGCCAGCAGCTCGACTAGCGGGGGACAAGAGACCCAGTACTTC.

With regard to this clonotype: This sequence may be a read error, since a much larger clone differs from it by one base. The chain uses TRBV2 and TRBJ1-6; D possibly corresponds to TRBD1 (5 bases). Germline CDR1 and CDR2: SNHLY and FYNNEI. The ends were cut back, 6 bases at V and 8 bases at J, with 11 bases in the middle. The length of the CDR3 is 13 residues. As DNA, the CDR3 is TGTGCCAGCAGGAACCAGGGTGATTCACCCCTCCACTTT. Protein: CASRNQGDSPLHF. Looking up the rest from reference TRBV2 and TRBJ1-6 gives the full variable domain: EPEVTQTPSHQVTQMGQEVILRCVPISNHLYFYWYRQILGQKVEFLVSFYNNEISEKSEIFDDQFSVERPDGSNFTLKIRSTKLEDSAMYFCASRNQGDSPLHFGNGTRLTVT.

In its sample, this clonotype ranks as medium-sized. This sequence joins TRBV28 and TRBJ2-3; D is possibly TRBD1 (6 bases). The V end lost 5 bases, the J end lost 4 bases, and 16 bases lay between the germline ends. Germline CDR1 and CDR2: MDHEN and SYDVKM. This CDR3 spans 15 amino acids. The CDR3 sequence is CASSTTSDRPDTQYF. CDR3 nucleotide sequence: TGTGCCAGCAGTACCACCTCGGACAGACCAGATACGCAGTATTTT.

In its sample, this clonotype was seen a few times. The chain couples TRBV20-1 to TRBJ2-7; D gene ambiguous. The CDR3 extends over 13 amino acids. The germline CDR1 and CDR2 sequences are DFQATT and SNEGSKA (reference sequence). The V gene lost 0 bases and the J gene lost 2 bases, with 8 bases spanning the gap. The CDR3 region has the DNA TGCAGTGCTAGAGAGGTGGAGCCCTACGAGCAGTACTTC. It yields the protein CSAREVEPYEQYF.

Worth noting for this clonotype: This may stem from a read error, because a much larger clone lies one nucleotide away. This chain uses TRBV6-5 with TRBJ2-7, with D tentatively TRBD1 or TRBD2 (5 bases each). With 5 bases removed from V and 0 bases from J, the gap between germline ends came to 8 bases. This CDR3 region has 13 residues. Germline V gene data show CDR1 as MNHEY and CDR2 as SVGAGI. This chain's CDR3 is CASSRGSSYEQYF. CDR3 nucleotide sequence: TGTGCCAGCAGTCGGGGCAGCTCCTACGAGCAGTACTTC.

In its sample, this clonotype was seen many times. V and J are TRBV12-3 or TRBV12-4 and TRBJ2-4; D uncertain. V gave up 1 base and J gave up 5 bases, with 21 bases separating them. The CDR3 length is 18 residues. DNA of the CDR3: TGTGCCAGCAGTTTAGGTGGGTCGGTTTTTGGATTAGAAAACATTCAGTACTTC. It translates to CASSLGGSVFGLENIQYF.

This clonotype was counted ten times or more. This chain uses TRBV7-2 with TRBJ1-1; D not resolved. The V gene's germline CDR1 is SGHTA and CDR2 FQGNSA. This CDR3 contains 13 residues. V shed 1 base and J shed 1 base, with 4 bases lying between them. CDR3 residues: CASSLEGNTEAFF. In nucleotides, the CDR3 is TGTGCCAGCAGCTTAGAGGGGAACACTGAAGCTTTCTTT.

The table lists this clonotype with many counts. CDR3 region: CASSSQGAQYEQYF. The CDR3 nucleotides read TGTGCCAGCAGCTCACAGGGGGCTCAGTACGAGCAGTACTTC. V gene TRBV13 combines with J gene TRBJ2-7, with 9 positions matching TRBD1. Germline V CDR1 and CDR2: PRHDT, FYEKMQ (reference sequence). V gave up 4 bases and J gave up 4 bases; unmatched junction bases: 5. This CDR3 spans 14 amino acids.

A word on this clonotype: This may be a read error: a much more frequent sequence differs by one nucleotide. V gene TRBV4-3 combines with J gene TRBJ2-7; TRBD2 matches at 11 bases. The CDR3 extends over 15 amino acids. Germline CDR1 reads LGHNA; CDR2 reads YSLEER. The CDR3 protein is CPSSPGTSGTYEQYF. CDR3 DNA: TGCCCCAGCAGTCCCGGGACTAGCGGTACCTACGAGCAGTACTTC.

This clonotype was seen ten or more times. The chain combines TRBV20-1 with TRBJ2-5; D is unclear. Per germline, CDR1 DFQATT and CDR2 SNEGSKA (reference sequence). CDR3 length: 14 amino acids. V lost 4 bases and J lost 5, with 17 bases in between. For the CDR3, the DNA is TGCAGTGCTACCGGTCTCTCTCGTGGGGAGACCCAGTACTTC. It yields the protein CSATGLSRGETQYF.